This TCR beta chain was recovered during a study of blood T cells in healthy people across ages. For the study at large: For every two T cells, template switching captured about one barcoded beta molecule.

V shed 6 bases, J shed 5 bases, and the junction held 5 bases outside the gene matches. Germline V lookup: CDR1 MNHNY, CDR2 SVGAGI (reference sequence). The CDR3 runs 15 residues. Alongside a J-beta primer mix, a sample-barcoded 5' primer served in a second PCR lasting 7 to 11 cycles. A single record per CDR3 protein comes from TCRdb applying MiXCR to the 5' RACE reads. The sample shows around 780,000 distinct CDR3 sequences, roughly three fifths of them seen only once. The sequenced sample was blood. This chain connects TRBV6-6 to TRBJ2-3; 13 nucleotides align to TRBD2. This receptor was obtained from a man between 35 and 55 years old in good health. CDR3 sequence reads: CASRTRTSGGDTQYF. The CDR3 region has the DNA TGTGCCAGCAGGACCCGGACTAGCGGGGGAGATACGCAGTATTTT.